These T cell receptor beta chains were read from a single sample in a study of cytomegalovirus exposure and HLA in healthy donors. Only in-frame clones appear in the TCRdb table, and some are missing; sequencing was by immunoSEQ multiplex PCR. The sample lists 110,000 to 150,000 clones, roughly 73% occurring once. Material for sequencing was PBMCs. The receptors shown here come from a man aged 40-55 years in good health and CMV-seronegative. The CDR3 runs from the conserved cysteine through the conserved F or W. A D gene is named only where the DNA matches it firmly. Not all rows give a size; the values are once, few, many and, for expanded clones, a class.

j_call | v_call | d_call | cdr3_length | clone_size | cdr3_aa | cdr3_nt
TRBJ2-5 | TRBV30 | NA | 13 | NA | CAWSTRVRETQYF | TGTGCCTGGAGTACCAGGGTGCGGGAGACCCAGTACTTC
TRBJ2-2 | TRBV12-5 | TRBD2 | 18 | NA | CASGNRTSGGDNTGELFF | TGTGCTAGTGGTAATAGGACTAGCGGGGGAGATAACACCGGGGAGCTGTTTTTT
TRBJ1-5 | TRBV2 | NA | 15 | few | CASSVGVSSNQPQHF | TGTGCCAGCAGTGTCGGGGTCTCCAGCAATCAGCCCCAGCATTTT
TRBJ1-1 | TRBV14 | NA | 15 | NA | CASSLRLLLNTEAFF | TGTGCCAGCAGCCTGAGGTTGCTGTTGAACACTGAAGCTTTCTTT
TRBJ2-2 | TRBV7-8 | TRBD1 | 18 | once | CASSLKDPTGYFTGELFF | TGTGCCAGCAGCTTAAAGGATCCGACAGGGTATTTCACCGGGGAGCTGTTTTTT
TRBJ1-3 | TRBV2 | TRBD1 | 13 | NA | CATPQGEGNTIYF | TGTGCCACTCCACAGGGGGAGGGAAACACCATATATTTT
TRBJ2-3 | TRBV28 | TRBD2 | 16 | NA | CASSLWGLAGGDTQYF | TGTGCCAGCAGTTTATGGGGTCTAGCGGGGGGGGATACGCAGTATTTT
TRBJ1-1 | TRBV27 | TRBD1 | 13 | NA | CASTGTGLTEAFF | TGTGCCAGCACCGGGACAGGGCTTACTGAAGCTTTCTTT
TRBJ2-1 | TRBV7-3 | TRBD1 | 15 | once | CASSSTGVADREQFF | TGTGCCAGCAGCTCGACAGGGGTCGCAGATCGGGAGCAGTTCTTC
TRBJ1-6 | TRBV2 | NA | 15 | NA | CASSVEQGTNSPLHF | TGTGCCAGCAGTGTCGAACAGGGTACTAATTCACCCCTCCACTTT
TRBJ2-7 | TRBV5-6 | NA | 13 | few | CASSLGGFLPKYF | TGTGCCAGCAGCTTAGGCGGATTCCTTCCTAAGTACTTC
TRBJ2-7 | TRBV18 | NA | 12 | NA | CASSPTGYEQYF | TGTGCCAGCTCACCAACAGGGTACGAGCAGTACTTC
TRBJ2-6 | TRBV7-8 | TRBD1 | 18 | once | CASSSRDRDFSGANVLTF | TGTGCCAGCAGCAGCCGGGACAGGGACTTCTCTGGGGCCAACGTCCTGACTTTC
TRBJ1-3 | TRBV2 | TRBD1 | 16 | NA | CASSEWQGVSGNTIYF | TGTGCCAGCAGTGAATGGCAGGGGGTCTCTGGAAACACCATATATTTT
TRBJ1-6 | TRBV2 | NA | 12 | few | CASCLNNSPLHF | TGTGCCAGCTGTTTAAATAATTCACCCCTCCACTTT
TRBJ2-7 | TRBV9 | NA | 14 | NA | CASSAPRFPYEQYF | TGTGCCAGCAGCGCCCCCAGGTTTCCCTACGAGCAGTACTTC
TRBJ2-5 | TRBV30 | TRBD2 | 14 | once | CAWALAGGQETQYF | TGTGCCTGGGCCTTAGCGGGGGGGCAAGAGACCCAGTACTTC
TRBJ1-2 | TRBV19 | TRBD1 | 13 | NA | CASSDRGSYGYTF | TGTGCCAGTAGCGACAGGGGTAGCTATGGCTACACCTTC
TRBJ1-4 | TRBV7-6 | NA | 15 | NA | CASSLRGPSNEKLFF | TGTGCCAGCAGCTTACGTGGCCCGTCTAATGAAAAACTGTTTTTT
TRBJ2-5 | TRBV14 | TRBD1 | 16 | NA | CASSRNRGQIGGTQYF | TGTGCCAGCAGCCGCAACAGGGGGCAGATTGGGGGAACCCAGTACTTC
TRBJ2-1 | TRBV9 | TRBD1 | 13 | NA | CASNVDRDNEQFF | TGTGCCAGCAACGTGGACAGGGACAATGAGCAGTTCTTC
TRBJ2-3 | TRBV7-3 | TRBD1 | 15 | once | CASSSGQGSTDTQYF | TGTGCCAGCAGCTCGGGACAGGGAAGCACAGATACGCAGTATTTT
TRBJ1-1 | TRBV6-6 | NA | 14 | NA | CASSYSQENTEAFF | TGTGCCAGCAGTTACTCACAGGAGAACACTGAAGCTTTCTTT
TRBJ2-7 | TRBV5-1 | NA | 16 | NA | CASSSAQGRAGYEQYF | TGCGCCAGCAGCTCCGCCCAGGGTAGGGCCGGCTACGAGCAGTACTTC
TRBJ2-5 | TRBV6-5 | NA | 15 | NA | CASSYSGRGSETQYF | TGTGCCAGCAGTTACTCGGGCAGGGGATCGGAGACCCAGTACTTC
TRBJ1-5 | TRBV6-1 | TRBD1 | 13 | few | CASTGQGTQPQHF | TGTGCCAGCACGGGACAGGGGACTCAGCCCCAGCATTTT
TRBJ2-1 | TRBV7-2 | NA | 18 | NA | CASSFTGQSLGHHGEQFF | TGTGCCAGCAGCTTCACAGGACAGTCACTAGGTCATCACGGTGAGCAGTTCTTC
TRBJ2-7 | TRBV18 | NA | 14 | NA | CASSPGDRPYEQYF | TGTGCCAGCTCACCCGGAGACAGACCATACGAGCAGTACTTC
TRBJ1-1 | TRBV7-2 | NA | 14 | NA | CASSLLIQNTEAFF | TGTGCCAGCAGCTTGCTGATACAGAACACTGAAGCTTTCTTT
TRBJ2-1 | TRBV7-3 | NA | 17 | NA | CASSFSSRGGTLNEQFF | TGTGCCAGCAGCTTCTCATCAAGGGGGGGGACCCTCAATGAGCAGTTCTTC
TRBJ1-3 | TRBV9 | NA | 13 | NA | CASSVLPGNTIYF | TGTGCCAGCAGCGTACTCCCTGGAAACACCATATATTTT
TRBJ1-5 | TRBV6-6 | NA | 12 | NA | CASTGGGQPQHF | TGTGCCAGCACCGGCGGGGGTCAGCCCCAGCATTTT
TRBJ1-1 | TRBV5-4 | TRBD1 | 15 | NA | CASTTPTGANTEAFF | TGTGCCAGCACCACTCCGACAGGGGCCAACACTGAAGCTTTCTTT
TRBJ1-5 | TRBV6-1 | NA | 14 | NA | CASSETAINQPQHF | TGTGCCAGCAGTGAGACAGCGATCAATCAGCCCCAGCATTTT
TRBJ1-5 | TRBV19 | NA | 17 | once | CASSPSGSASSNQPQHF | TGTGCCAGTAGCCCCTCGGGGAGCGCCTCGAGCAATCAGCCCCAGCATTTT
TRBJ1-5 | TRBV2 | NA | 16 | many | CASSEGWGVRNQPQHF | TGTGCCAGCAGTGAAGGTTGGGGGGTACGAAATCAGCCCCAGCATTTT
TRBJ1-1 | TRBV5-6 | TRBD1 | 16 | NA | CASSPRDRALTTEAFF | TGTGCCAGCAGCCCCCGGGACAGGGCCCTGACCACTGAAGCTTTCTTT
TRBJ1-3 | TRBV19 | NA | 12 | NA | CASSNRGNTIYF | TGTGCCAGTAGCAACAGGGGAAACACCATATATTTT
TRBJ1-5 | TRBV7-9 | TRBD1 | 16 | NA | CASSFSRQGGNQPQHF | TGTGCCAGCAGCTTTAGCAGGCAGGGGGGCAATCAGCCCCAGCATTTT
TRBJ1-6 | TRBV10-3 | TRBD1 | 15 | NA | CAISEFLAGGSPLHF | TGTGCCATCAGTGAGTTTCTAGCAGGGGGTTCACCCCTCCACTTT